This is a list of T cell receptor beta chains from one sample in a study of shared clonotypes between healthy human individuals. The data were produced by immunoSEQ multiplex PCR, yet TCRdb's version contains in-frame clones alone and is incomplete. Of a few million clones in the sample, roughly 92% were seen once. Input material: naive CD4+ T cells sorted from blood. The receptors come from a man aged 18 to 29 in good health. The CDR3 runs from the conserved cysteine through the conserved F or W. Fields, in order: J gene, V gene, D gene, clone size, CDR3 length, CDR3 DNA, CDR3 protein. A D gene is named only where the DNA matches it firmly. A row's size may be missing; if present it is once, few, many or a size class.

J: TRBJ1-2; V: TRBV29-1; D: NA; size: NA; length: 15; DNA: TGCAGCGTTGATAACGGGCACTTGGATAACTATGGCTACACCTTC; CDR3: CSVDNGHLDNYGYTF
J: TRBJ2-2; V: TRBV4-1; D: NA; size: NA; length: 16; DNA: TGCGCCAGCAGCTCCTACCTAGACACGAACACCGGGGAGCTGTTTTTT; CDR3: CASSSYLDTNTGELFF
J: TRBJ2-1; V: TRBV5-1; D: NA; size: NA; length: 11; DNA: TGCGCCAGCAGCTTGGTGGGTGAGCAGTTCTTC; CDR3: CASSLVGEQFF
J: TRBJ2-2; V: TRBV7-2; D: TRBD1; size: NA; length: 15; DNA: TGTGCCAGCAGCTTAAGCCAGGGGGTGATCGGGGAGCTGTTTTTT; CDR3: CASSLSQGVIGELFF
J: TRBJ2-2; V: TRBV6-1; D: TRBD1; size: NA; length: 16; DNA: TGTGCCAGCAGTGTCCCGGGACAGGGGCCCACCGGGGAGCTGTTTTTT; CDR3: CASSVPGQGPTGELFF
J: TRBJ1-4; V: TRBV4-2; D: NA; size: NA; length: 16; DNA: TGTGCCAGCAGCCAAGATTATGGGGGGACTAATGAAAAACTGTTTTTT; CDR3: CASSQDYGGTNEKLFF
J: TRBJ2-1; V: TRBV6-1; D: TRBD2; size: NA; length: 15; DNA: TGTGCCAGCAGTCTGGGGAGGGGTTCCTACAATGAGCAGTTCTTC; CDR3: CASSLGRGSYNEQFF
J: TRBJ2-1; V: TRBV5-4; D: TRBD2; size: NA; length: 16; DNA: TGTGCCAGCAGCTTGGGGTCTAGCGGGAGAAGCAATGAGCAGTTCTTC; CDR3: CASSLGSSGRSNEQFF
J: TRBJ2-2; V: TRBV27; D: NA; size: NA; length: 14; DNA: TGTGCCAGCAGTTTATCTTTCGGCACCGGGGAGCTGTTTTTT; CDR3: CASSLSFGTGELFF
J: TRBJ2-3; V: TRBV9; D: NA; size: NA; length: 13; DNA: TGTGCCAGCAGCGAAATAGCATGGGATACGCAGTATTTT; CDR3: CASSEIAWDTQYF
J: TRBJ2-2; V: TRBV6-5; D: NA; size: NA; length: 11; DNA: TGTGCCAGCAGTAACCCCGGGGAGCTGTTTTTT; CDR3: CASSNPGELFF
J: TRBJ1-2; V: TRBV29-1; D: TRBD1; size: NA; length: 13; DNA: TGCAGCGTTGATAGGTCAGGGGGATTCAGCTACACCTTC; CDR3: CSVDRSGGFSYTF
J: TRBJ2-5; V: TRBV18; D: NA; size: NA; length: 12; DNA: TGTGCCAGCTCAGGCAACCAAGAGACCCAGTACTTC; CDR3: CASSGNQETQYF
J: TRBJ1-1; V: TRBV2; D: NA; size: NA; length: 14; DNA: TGTGCCAGCGATACGCTCGGACGTAACACTGAAGCTTTCTTT; CDR3: CASDTLGRNTEAFF
J: TRBJ2-1; V: TRBV30; D: NA; size: NA; length: 10; DNA: TGTGCCTTCGGGCAACTGGAGCAGTTCTTC; CDR3: CAFGQLEQFF
J: TRBJ2-3; V: TRBV6-6; D: TRBD2; size: NA; length: 15; DNA: TGTGCCAGCAGCCGAGGGACTAGAGGCACAGATACGCAGTATTTT; CDR3: CASSRGTRGTDTQYF
J: TRBJ1-1; V: TRBV18; D: NA; size: once; length: 14; DNA: TGTGCCAGCTCACCATTGAAAGGGAACACTGAAGCTTTCTTT; CDR3: CASSPLKGNTEAFF
J: TRBJ1-5; V: TRBV28; D: TRBD1; size: NA; length: 15; DNA: TGTGCCAGCAGTCTACGAGACAGGGGGTTACAGCCCCAGCATTTT; CDR3: CASSLRDRGLQPQHF
J: TRBJ2-3; V: TRBV11-2; D: TRBD2; size: NA; length: 18; DNA: TGTGCCAGCAGCCCGCCCGGACTAGCGGGGGGGCATACAGATACGCAGTATTTT; CDR3: CASSPPGLAGGHTDTQYF
J: TRBJ2-7; V: TRBV11-2; D: NA; size: NA; length: 16; DNA: TGTGCCAGCAGCTCAACGTCAGGGGGACTCAACTACGAGCAGTACTTC; CDR3: CASSSTSGGLNYEQYF
J: TRBJ2-5; V: TRBV10-3; D: NA; size: few; length: 11; DNA: TGTGCCATCAGTGGGGCGGAGACCCAGTACTTC; CDR3: CAISGAETQYF
J: TRBJ2-2; V: TRBV11-2; D: TRBD2; size: NA; length: 19; DNA: TGTGCCAGCAGCTTCCGGACTAGCGGGAGTCCCCAGAACACCGGGGAGCTGTTTTTT; CDR3: CASSFRTSGSPQNTGELFF
J: TRBJ2-5; V: TRBV6-1; D: TRBD1; size: NA; length: 15; DNA: TGTGCCAGCAGTGGGGTAGGGGGCTACCAAGAGACCCAGTACTTC; CDR3: CASSGVGGYQETQYF
J: TRBJ1-6; V: TRBV19; D: NA; size: NA; length: 16; DNA: TGTGCCAGTAGTATTGGGGGGTACCCCTATAATTCACCCCTCCACTTT; CDR3: CASSIGGYPYNSPLHF
J: TRBJ2-3; V: TRBV18; D: TRBD1; size: once; length: 16; DNA: TGTGCCAGCTCACTACGGACAGGGGGCCTCACAGATACGCAGTATTTT; CDR3: CASSLRTGGLTDTQYF
J: TRBJ1-5; V: TRBV30; D: TRBD1; size: NA; length: 18; DNA: TGTGCCTGGAGTAGGGACAGGGGCCTGTTGGGCGGCAATCAGCCCCAGCATTTT; CDR3: CAWSRDRGLLGGNQPQHF
J: TRBJ2-7; V: TRBV27; D: NA; size: NA; length: 14; DNA: TGTGCCAGCAGCCGAACGGGAAGCTCCTACGAGCAGTACTTC; CDR3: CASSRTGSSYEQYF
J: TRBJ2-1; V: TRBV7-8; D: TRBD2; size: NA; length: 16; DNA: TGTGCCAGCAGCTTAGCGACTAGCGGGGCCTACAATGAGCAGTTCTTC; CDR3: CASSLATSGAYNEQFF
J: TRBJ2-7; V: TRBV11-3; D: TRBD2; size: NA; length: 14; DNA: TGTGCCAGCAGCTCCGGGACTAGCGGGGGGTCGCAGTACTTC; CDR3: CASSSGTSGGSQYF
J: TRBJ2-7; V: TRBV6-5; D: NA; size: NA; length: 12; DNA: TGTGCCAGCAGCCCTCAGGGCTACGAGCAGTACTTC; CDR3: CASSPQGYEQYF
J: TRBJ2-7; V: TRBV15; D: TRBD2; size: NA; length: 15; DNA: TGTGCCACCAGCAGAGGGCCTAGCGGATCCTACGAGCAGTACTTC; CDR3: CATSRGPSGSYEQYF
J: TRBJ1-6; V: TRBV5-4; D: NA; size: few; length: 15; DNA: TGTGCCAGCAGCTTGCAGGACGGGGCGGATTCACCCCTCCACTTT; CDR3: CASSLQDGADSPLHF
J: TRBJ1-3; V: TRBV7-6; D: TRBD1; size: NA; length: 18; DNA: TGTGCCAGCAGCATACTAGGGACAGGTAGTGATGCGGTAAACACCATATATTTT; CDR3: CASSILGTGSDAVNTIYF
J: TRBJ2-7; V: TRBV5-4; D: NA; size: NA; length: 13; DNA: TGTGCCAGCAGCGTGACGGGACTCGCCGAGCAGTACTTC; CDR3: CASSVTGLAEQYF
J: TRBJ2-7; V: TRBV6-6; D: NA; size: NA; length: 14; DNA: TGTGCCAGCAGTTACTCCGGGACGCCCTACGAGCAGTACTTC; CDR3: CASSYSGTPYEQYF
J: TRBJ2-1; V: TRBV2; D: NA; size: NA; length: 15; DNA: TGTGCCAGCAGTCTTGCTAATACGGACTACAATGAGCAGTTCTTC; CDR3: CASSLANTDYNEQFF
J: TRBJ1-1; V: TRBV5-1; D: NA; size: once; length: 13; DNA: TGCGCCAGCAGCTTGATGTCGAACACTGAAGCTTTCTTT; CDR3: CASSLMSNTEAFF
J: TRBJ2-1; V: TRBV18; D: NA; size: NA; length: 15; DNA: TGTGCCAGCTCACTTGGGACTCGGAACTACAATGAGCAGTTCTTC; CDR3: CASSLGTRNYNEQFF
J: TRBJ2-5; V: TRBV7-7; D: TRBD2; size: NA; length: 14; DNA: TGTGCTAGCAGCTCGGGACTACCTGGGGAGACCCAGTACTTC; CDR3: CASSSGLPGETQYF
J: TRBJ2-1; V: TRBV2; D: TRBD2; size: NA; length: 20; DNA: TGTGCCAGCAGCCACGCCCCGGGACTAGCGGGACCAAGCTCCTACAATGAGCAGTTCTTC; CDR3: CASSHAPGLAGPSSYNEQFF
J: TRBJ1-1; V: TRBV6-1; D: NA; size: once; length: 12; DNA: TGTGCCAGCAGTCAAACGAACACTGAAGCTTTCTTT; CDR3: CASSQTNTEAFF
J: TRBJ2-3; V: TRBV9; D: NA; size: NA; length: 13; DNA: TGTGCCAGCAGCGTAGAGCGAACAGATACGCAGTATTTT; CDR3: CASSVERTDTQYF
J: TRBJ1-1; V: TRBV10-1; D: NA; size: NA; length: 13; DNA: TGCGCCAGCAGCCGGGACCTGAACACTGAAGCTTTCTTT; CDR3: CASSRDLNTEAFF
J: TRBJ2-1; V: TRBV5-1; D: NA; size: NA; length: 15; DNA: TGCGCCAGCAGCTTGGGGTCGGACAAGCTAAATGAGCAGTTCTTC; CDR3: CASSLGSDKLNEQFF
J: TRBJ1-4; V: TRBV10-3; D: NA; size: NA; length: 13; DNA: TGTGCCATCAGTGAGAGAGCTAATGAAAAACTGTTTTTT; CDR3: CAISERANEKLFF
J: TRBJ2-1; V: TRBV7-2; D: NA; size: NA; length: 13; DNA: TGTGCCAGCAGCTTAAGTAGCGGCAATGAGCAGTTCTTC; CDR3: CASSLSSGNEQFF
J: TRBJ1-1; V: TRBV11-2; D: NA; size: NA; length: 14; DNA: TGTGCCAGCAACACGCCCGGCAGAAACACTGAAGCTTTCTTT; CDR3: CASNTPGRNTEAFF
J: TRBJ2-1; V: TRBV7-2; D: TRBD2; size: NA; length: 14; DNA: TGTGCCAGCAGACCCGGGACTAGCATAAATGAGCAGTTCTTC; CDR3: CASRPGTSINEQFF
J: TRBJ2-5; V: TRBV5-6; D: TRBD2; size: NA; length: 17; DNA: TGTGCCAGCAGCTCAACGGGACTAGCGGGAGGGCTGGAGACCCAGTACTTC; CDR3: CASSSTGLAGGLETQYF
J: TRBJ2-2; V: TRBV18; D: TRBD1; size: NA; length: 15; DNA: TGTGCCAGCTCAGACAGGGGCACGAACACCGGGGAGCTGTTTTTT; CDR3: CASSDRGTNTGELFF
J: TRBJ1-5; V: TRBV19; D: TRBD1; size: once; length: 15; DNA: TGTGCCAGTAAACCGACAGGGGTAGGGCATCAGCCCCAGCATTTT; CDR3: CASKPTGVGHQPQHF
J: TRBJ1-3; V: TRBV4-3; D: NA; size: once; length: 15; DNA: TGCGCCAGCAGCCACGACCGACACTCTGGAAACACCATATATTTT; CDR3: CASSHDRHSGNTIYF
J: TRBJ1-6; V: TRBV6-6; D: NA; size: NA; length: 14; DNA: TGTGCCAGCAGTCCAACAGGGTATAATTCACCCCTCCACTTT; CDR3: CASSPTGYNSPLHF
J: TRBJ2-7; V: TRBV5-1; D: TRBD1; size: NA; length: 16; DNA: TGCGCCAGCAGCTTGGCTAAAACAGGGGTCCTCTACGAGCAGTACTTC; CDR3: CASSLAKTGVLYEQYF
J: TRBJ2-5; V: TRBV27; D: NA; size: NA; length: 14; DNA: TGTGCCAGCAGTTCCGGGACGATCGGGGAGACCCAGTACTTC; CDR3: CASSSGTIGETQYF
J: TRBJ2-7; V: TRBV18; D: NA; size: NA; length: 14; DNA: TGTGCCAGCTCTCAGCGGACTTCCTCCTACGAGCAGTACTTC; CDR3: CASSQRTSSYEQYF
J: TRBJ1-4; V: TRBV2; D: TRBD1; size: NA; length: 12; DNA: TGTGCCAGCCGGGACAGGGATGAAAAACTGTTTTTT; CDR3: CASRDRDEKLFF
J: TRBJ2-1; V: TRBV30; D: NA; size: NA; length: 14; DNA: TGTGCCTGGAGTGTACAGCTAAAATACGATGAGCAGTTCTTC; CDR3: CAWSVQLKYDEQFF